This T cell receptor beta chain appears in the sequencing data of a study of T cell responses to AZD1222 COVID-19 vaccine. Overall study findings and caveats: Breadth and depth of Spike-specific TCRs rose after two AZD1222 doses. Repertoire sampling happened only post peak T cell response. Clonal diversity was possibly underestimated, and the donors were mostly white British, with more females.

Sequencing was performed with immunoSEQ multiplex PCR; in TCRdb, only in-frame clones are kept and a portion is missing. The data contain roughly 130,000 clones, 90% to 95% of them singletons. Note on this clone: Its target is unknown.

The TCR originated in an adult who received the AZD1222 COVID-19 vaccine. Sequences were derived from peripheral blood, sampled 28 days after the second AZD1222 dose.

The CDR3 loop is CASSPGLGNQPQHF. The DNA for the CDR3 is TGTGCCAGTAGTCCAGGGCTTGGCAATCAGCCCCAGCATTTT. The genes are TRBV19 and TRBJ1-5, with D possibly matching TRBD1 (5 bases). The ends were cut back, 5 bases at V and 2 bases at J, with 10 bases in the middle. CDR1 LNHDA and CDR2 SQIVND come from the germline V gene (reference sequence). CDR3 length: 14 amino acids.